The TCR beta chain described here comes from a study of patients with pleural tuberculosis. The CDR3 has 15 residues. V was cut by 1 base and J by 3 bases, with 10 bases left in between. CDR1 is SGHTA, CDR2 FQGTGA, per germline. TCRdb independently ran MiXCR on the reads; one entry per CDR3 protein. The table shows under 65,000 distinct CDR3 sequences, with less than 8% occurring only once. This clonotype was seen many times. This sequence originates from a human donor with pleural tuberculosis. This chain connects TRBV7-3 to TRBJ2-1; TRBD1 might be the D (5 bases). The CDR3 spells CASSLRGDNYNEQFF. The CDR3 DNA sequence: TGTGCCAGCAGCTTAAGGGGCGATAACTACAATGAGCAGTTCTTC.